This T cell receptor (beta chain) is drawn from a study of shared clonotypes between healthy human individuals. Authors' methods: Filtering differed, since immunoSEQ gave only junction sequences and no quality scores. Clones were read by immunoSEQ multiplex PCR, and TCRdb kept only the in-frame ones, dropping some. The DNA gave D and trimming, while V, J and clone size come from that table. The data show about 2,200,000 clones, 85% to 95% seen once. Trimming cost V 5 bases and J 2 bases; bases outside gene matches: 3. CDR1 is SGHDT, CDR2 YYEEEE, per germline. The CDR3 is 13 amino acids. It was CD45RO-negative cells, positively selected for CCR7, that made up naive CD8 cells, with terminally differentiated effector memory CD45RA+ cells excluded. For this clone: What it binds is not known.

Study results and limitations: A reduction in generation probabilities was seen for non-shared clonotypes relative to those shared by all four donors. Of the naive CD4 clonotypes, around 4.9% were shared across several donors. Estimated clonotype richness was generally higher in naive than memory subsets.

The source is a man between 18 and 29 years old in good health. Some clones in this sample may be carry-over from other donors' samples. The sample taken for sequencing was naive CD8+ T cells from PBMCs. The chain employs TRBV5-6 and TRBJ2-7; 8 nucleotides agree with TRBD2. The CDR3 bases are TGTGCCAGCAGTCAAGCGGGAGCCTACGAGCAGTACTTC. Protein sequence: CASSQAGAYEQYF.